The T cell receptor (beta chain) described here comes from a study of persistence of HIV-infected CD4 T cells. The stimulus was lysate of CMV-infected fibroblasts, about 11 ug/mL. Memory cells lacking CD40L and CD69 with high CD45RO were sorted. Suppressive ART was started during chronic HIV-1 infection in these adults. Regarding this clone: Its antigen remains unknown.

V was trimmed by 7 bases and J by 0 bases, leaving 13 bases between them. The CDR3 loop spans 15 amino acids. Germline CDR1 is MNHEY and CDR2 is SVGAGI. The immunoSEQ assay was version 4, run in survey mode. Profiled with immunoSEQ multiplex PCR; TCRdb holds only in-frame clones, not every one. The data contain roughly 28,000 clones, roughly 80% of them seen just once; the ten biggest clones take up about 0.8%. The receptor's source is an adult woman with HIV who was CMV-seropositive. Specimen: CD4+ T cells sorted from PBMCs after 18-hour stimulation, collected from a patient who received antiretroviral therapy. The J gene is TRBJ1-5, the V gene TRBV6-5; the D gene is possibly TRBD1 (6 bases). The CDR3 region is CASKPGQYSNQPQHF. In DNA, the CDR3 is TGTGCCAGCAAACCCGGACAGTATAGCAATCAGCCCCAGCATTTT.